The rows below give T cell receptor beta chains drawn from one sample of a study of blood T cell repertoires in COVID-19. The table came from immunoSEQ multiplex PCR; TCRdb's copy has only in-frame clones and leaves some out. The table has 100,000 to 120,000 clones, 85% seen once. The sample comprised peripheral blood. The source of these receptors is a man in his forties or fifties with acute or convalescent COVID-19. CDR3s include the opening cysteine and the closing phenylalanine or tryptophan. The order of the fields is CDR3 DNA, CDR3 protein, V gene, J gene, clone size, D gene. A D gene is named only where the DNA matches it firmly. Not every row has a clone size; where given, it reads once, few, many or a size class.

TGTGCCAGTAGTATCCCAATGGCGACAGGGTACTATGGCTACACCTTC	CASSIPMATGYYGYTF	TRBV19	TRBJ1-2	many	TRBD1
TGTGCCAGCAGGCCAGGGGCTTATCAGCCCCAGCATTTT	CASRPGAYQPQHF	TRBV12-3/TRBV12-4	TRBJ1-5	NA	NA
TGTGCCAGCAGCTCCAATAAACAGGGTCCCTCTGGAAACACCATATATTTT	CASSSNKQGPSGNTIYF	TRBV11-3	TRBJ1-3	NA	NA
TGTGCCAGTAGTCCAGGTAACAGATTCTACGAGCAGTACTTC	CASSPGNRFYEQYF	TRBV19	TRBJ2-7	NA	NA
TGTGCCAGCAGCTTTTTGTTGTCGGATTCACCCCTCCACTTT	CASSFLLSDSPLHF	TRBV5-6	TRBJ1-6	NA	NA
TGTGCCATCAGTTCGTCAGGTCGTGAAAAACTGTTTTTT	CAISSSGREKLFF	TRBV10-3	TRBJ1-4	NA	NA
TGTGCCAGCAGCCCGACGTTTACAGGGACGACTGAAGCTTTCTTT	CASSPTFTGTTEAFF	TRBV7-2	TRBJ1-1	NA	NA
TGTGCCATCAGCCCCGACAGGTTTGGAAACACCATATATTTT	CAISPDRFGNTIYF	TRBV10-3	TRBJ1-3	NA	NA
TGCAGCGTTGAGGGGTTGGCAGGGGGTAGTGGCTACACCTTC	CSVEGLAGGSGYTF	TRBV29-1	TRBJ1-2	NA	TRBD1
TGTGCCAGCAGTCAAAGCGGCAGCCTCTATGGCTACACCTTC	CASSQSGSLYGYTF	TRBV3-1/TRBV3-2	TRBJ1-2	NA	NA
TGTGCCAGCTCACCGATACAGGGGGCTGGTGGAAACACCATATATTTT	CASSPIQGAGGNTIYF	TRBV18	TRBJ1-3	once	TRBD1
TGTGCCAGTACCTCTAGCGGGAGGGCCCCAGATACGCAGTATTTT	CASTSSGRAPDTQYF	TRBV19	TRBJ2-3	NA	TRBD2
TGTGCCAGTACCCAGGGCACAGGGTCCCTTATAACTAATGAAAAACTGTTTTTT	CASTQGTGSLITNEKLFF	TRBV19	TRBJ1-4	NA	NA
TGTGCCAGCAGTGAAATGGCAAAGTACGAGCAGTACTTC	CASSEMAKYEQYF	TRBV2	TRBJ2-7	NA	NA
TGTGCCAGCAGCCCGGGACTCCTCGGCGAGCAGTACTTC	CASSPGLLGEQYF	TRBV11-2	TRBJ2-7	NA	NA
TGCGCCAGCAGTGCCGGGACAGCTCAAGAGACCCAGTACTTC	CASSAGTAQETQYF	TRBV10-1	TRBJ2-5	NA	TRBD1
TGTGCCAGCAGGCGAAGCGGGGGGCCGAACACCGGGGAGCTGTTTTTT	CASRRSGGPNTGELFF	TRBV5-6	TRBJ2-2	few	TRBD2
TGTGCCAGCAGTTACTCGCAGGGGCCCTACGAGCAGTACTTC	CASSYSQGPYEQYF	TRBV6-5	TRBJ2-7	NA	NA
TGTGCCAGCACCTGGCAGTATGATTCACCCCTCCACTTT	CASTWQYDSPLHF	TRBV27	TRBJ1-6	once	NA
TGTGCCAGCAGTGCGAGCCCGACAGCAGCTTACTATGGCTACACCTTC	CASSASPTAAYYGYTF	TRBV6-1	TRBJ1-2	NA	NA
TGTGCCAGCAGCCCTACAGGGCGGGCTGAAGCTTTCTTT	CASSPTGRAEAFF	TRBV3-1/TRBV3-2	TRBJ1-1	NA	NA
TGTGCCAGCAGCTTAGGCCTGACAGGGCCTGAAGCTTTCTTT	CASSLGLTGPEAFF	TRBV11-2	TRBJ1-1	NA	TRBD1
TGTGCCATCAGTGAGCCGGGACAGCCTAACGGGGGCTACACCTTC	CAISEPGQPNGGYTF	TRBV10-3	TRBJ1-2	few	TRBD1
TGTGCTAGTGCTTACGTCAGGGGGCCTGGAAACACCATATATTTT	CASAYVRGPGNTIYF	TRBV12-5	TRBJ1-3	NA	TRBD1
TGTGCCAGTGGAGGACAGGGGCAAGAGACCCAGTACTTC	CASGGQGQETQYF	TRBV19	TRBJ2-5	NA	TRBD1
TGTGCCAGCAGCTTTAGAAGCCGGAGCACAGATACGCAGTATTTT	CASSFRSRSTDTQYF	TRBV11-2	TRBJ2-3	NA	NA
TGTGCCAGCAGCTTAACATACTTGACAGATACGCAGTATTTT	CASSLTYLTDTQYF	TRBV7-3	TRBJ2-3	once	NA
TGTGCCACCAGCAGAGATCCCGGACAGGACGGGGGGACCCAGTACTTC	CATSRDPGQDGGTQYF	TRBV15	TRBJ2-5	NA	NA
TGTGCCAGCAGCCAAGTGCCAGGAGAGCAGTTCTTC	CASSQVPGEQFF	TRBV3-1/TRBV3-2	TRBJ2-1	NA	NA
TGTGCCAGCAGGCCGGGACAGGCCACTAACTATGGCTACACCTTC	CASRPGQATNYGYTF	TRBV6-5	TRBJ1-2	many	TRBD1
TGTGCCAGCAGCTCAAGGGGGGGACTTGAAGAAAAACTGTTTTTT	CASSSRGGLEEKLFF	TRBV11-2	TRBJ1-4	NA	NA
TGTGCCAGCAGTCTACTAGGGACAGGCCTCTACGAGCAGTACTTC	CASSLLGTGLYEQYF	TRBV6-5	TRBJ2-7	NA	TRBD1
TGTGCCACCAGTTTACAGGGCAATCAGCCCCAGCATTTT	CATSLQGNQPQHF	TRBV15	TRBJ1-5	NA	NA
TGTGCCAGCTCACCCAGGGCGAAGACAGGGCTCCAGTATGAAAAACTGTTTTTT	CASSPRAKTGLQYEKLFF	TRBV18	TRBJ1-4	NA	TRBD1
TGTGCCAGCAGCAGCCGGACACCCACTAATGAAAAACTGTTTTTT	CASSSRTPTNEKLFF	TRBV7-9	TRBJ1-4	NA	NA
TGTGCCAGCAGCCACGAGAGGGGGCATGGCTACACCTTC	CASSHERGHGYTF	TRBV3-1/TRBV3-2	TRBJ1-2	NA	TRBD1
TGTGCCAGCAGCCAAGCCTTTTCTGAAAAACTGTTTTTT	CASSQAFSEKLFF	TRBV14	TRBJ1-4	NA	NA
TGTGCCAGCAGCCAATCAGGGGTTGGCACTGAAGCTTTCTTT	CASSQSGVGTEAFF	TRBV3-1/TRBV3-2	TRBJ1-1	many	NA
TGCGCCAGCAGTGAGTCCGCTAGCGGGGGGGTCTTCCCCTACGAGCAGTACTTC	CASSESASGGVFPYEQYF	TRBV10-1	TRBJ2-7	NA	TRBD2
TGTGCCAGCTCGCCTCCGGGACAGGGGTGGGAGCAGTACTTC	CASSPPGQGWEQYF	TRBV18	TRBJ2-7	once	TRBD1
TGTGCCAGTAGTATCCGGGGGTCTGAAGCTTTCTTT	CASSIRGSEAFF	TRBV19	TRBJ1-1	few	NA
TGTGCCAGTAGACCTGCACGGGCTAATGAAAAACTGTTTTTT	CASRPARANEKLFF	TRBV19	TRBJ1-4	NA	NA
TGTGCCAGCAGTCGGGACAGGGGTAGCAATCAGCCCCAGCATTTT	CASSRDRGSNQPQHF	TRBV6-6	TRBJ1-5	NA	TRBD1
TGCGCCAGCAGCTTCGCCGACAGGGACCGCGGCGAGCAGTTCTTC	CASSFADRDRGEQFF	TRBV5-1	TRBJ2-1	NA	TRBD1
TGTGCCAGCAGCGGGACAGGCAACTATGGCTACACCTTC	CASSGTGNYGYTF	TRBV6-6	TRBJ1-2	NA	TRBD1
TGTGCCAGCAGGCGAACTAGCGGGGGCCTATTGAACACCGGGGAGCTGTTTTTT	CASRRTSGGLLNTGELFF	TRBV7-6	TRBJ2-2	NA	TRBD2
TGCGCCAGCAGCCGGGACGCAGGACAGGGAGAGACCCAGTACTTC	CASSRDAGQGETQYF	TRBV4-1	TRBJ2-5	once	TRBD1
TGTGCCAGTAGTATACCCAGGGGTCCGCAAGAGACCCAGTACTTC	CASSIPRGPQETQYF	TRBV19	TRBJ2-5	NA	NA
TGTGCCAGCAGTTACCGGGACAGGGAGGTCGATGAGCAGTTCTTC	CASSYRDREVDEQFF	TRBV9	TRBJ2-1	NA	TRBD1
TGTGCCAGCAGTTTATTCGGACTAGCGGGAGAAATGAATGAGCAGTTCTTC	CASSLFGLAGEMNEQFF	TRBV28	TRBJ2-1	NA	TRBD2
TGTGCCAGTAGTATAGTAGCGGGGATCGCCTACGAGCAGTACTTC	CASSIVAGIAYEQYF	TRBV19	TRBJ2-7	NA	TRBD2
TGTGCCAGCAGGAAACAGGGGGCGGACTATGGCTACACCTTC	CASRKQGADYGYTF	TRBV6-5	TRBJ1-2	NA	TRBD1
TGTGCCACCAGTGATGATACAGGGGTGTATAATTCACCCCTCCACTTT	CATSDDTGVYNSPLHF	TRBV24-1	TRBJ1-6	NA	TRBD1
TGTGCCAGCAGCTCTACGAACACTGAAGCTTTCTTT	CASSSTNTEAFF	TRBV7-3	TRBJ1-1	NA	NA
TGTGCCAGCAGCTTAGGGACAGGGGTAGACTACGAGCAGTACTTC	CASSLGTGVDYEQYF	TRBV11-2	TRBJ2-7	NA	TRBD1
TGTGCCAGCAGCTCGTACCGGGATCCCTTGGGTTCACCCCTCCACTTT	CASSSYRDPLGSPLHF	TRBV7-9	TRBJ1-6	NA	NA
TGTGCCAGCAGTGAGACAGGGTGGTCACAAGAGACCCAGTACTTC	CASSETGWSQETQYF	TRBV6-1	TRBJ2-5	NA	TRBD1